These 28 T cell receptor beta chains were sequenced from one sample in a study of T cell changes during pregnancy in multiple sclerosis (dated by TCRdb to between 2018 and 2021). The library was made by the immunoSEQ multiplex PCR assay. TCRdb's version of the immuneACCESS table is confined to in-frame rearrangements and falls short of the full clone set. An unresolved V gene accounts for under half of the shortfall where checked; the remainder is of unknown origin. This sample gives 40,000 to 50,000 clones in total; approximately 92% of them show up just once. Almost 2% of the sample comes from the top ten. Sequences were derived from CD4+ T cells from peripheral blood mononuclear cells, sampled after pregnancy. The receptor source for this set is a female donor in good health, enrolled as a control in a pregnancy study.

This clone was recorded a few times. An end of the junction differs from the germline gene, which may be a read error. The rearrangement joins TRBV19 to TRBJ2-2; D possibly corresponds to TRBD2 (7 bases). Germline V gene lookup returns CDR1 LNHDA and CDR2 SQIVND (reference sequence). The CDR3 covers 15 residues. The CDR3 coding sequence is TGTGCCAGTGCTGAGGGGGGGAGGAACATCGGGGAGCTGTTTTTT. Protein: CASAEGGRNIGELFF. The full variable domain, its missing parts supplied by reference TRBV19 and TRBJ2-2, is DGGITQSPKYLFRKEGQNVTLSCEQNLNHDAMYWYRQDPGQGLRLIYYSQIVNDFQKGDIAEGYSVSREKKESFPLTVTSAQKNPTAFYLCASAEGGRNIGELFFGEGSRLTVL.

This chain uses TRBV27 with TRBJ2-2; TRBD2 agrees at 11 bases. Germline loops: CDR1 MNHEY, CDR2 SMNVEV (reference sequence). The CDR3 contains 15 residues. The ends lost 6 bases at V and 6 bases at J; junction bases unmatched: 6. The CDR3: CASRDRLAGSGELFF. CDR3 DNA: TGTGCCAGCAGAGACAGACTAGCGGGATCCGGGGAGCTGTTTTTT.

This clone appeared a single time. The gene calls are TRBV11-1 and TRBJ2-1; 14 bases match TRBD2. V lost 4 bases to trimming and J lost 10 bases; unmatched junction nucleotides: 9. The CDR3 length is 16 residues. Germline V lookup: CDR1 SGHAT, CDR2 FQDESV (reference sequence). This CDR3 reads CASSSLGLAGVEEQFF. DNA for the CDR3: TGTGCCAGCAGCTCACTGGGACTAGCGGGAGTAGAGGAGCAGTTCTTC.

This clone was detected once. V gene TRBV10-1 combines with J gene TRBJ1-1, with D perhaps matching TRBD1 (5 bases). Germline V gene data show CDR1 as WNHNN and CDR2 as SYGVQD (reference sequence). This CDR3 is built from 16 residues. V was pared by 0 bases and J by 0 bases, with 11 bases between. CDR3 coding DNA: TGCGCCAGCAGTGAGTCTCTGGGGCTTATGAACACTGAAGCTTTCTTT. This translates into CASSESLGLMNTEAFF.

The chain employs TRBV5-1 and TRBJ1-2; 8 bases fit TRBD1. The length of the CDR3 is 13 residues. In germline, CDR1 is SGHRS, CDR2 YFSETQ. Trimming at V came to 4 bases and at J to 6 bases, leaving 5 bases not matched to a gene. DNA of the CDR3: TGCGCCAGCAGCCTTTTGACAGGGGATGGCTACACCTTC. This translates into CASSLLTGDGYTF.

This clone was observed a single time. J is TRBJ1-2 and V is TRBV5-6; weak D call: TRBD1 (6 bases). The CDR3 loop spans 14 amino acids. Between the trimmed V and J ends, which lost 3 bases and 7 bases, there was a span of 16 bases. Per germline, CDR1 SGHDT and CDR2 YYEEEE. CDR3 nucleotide sequence: TGTGCCAGCAGCTACGGAACAGGGCCGGGTGGCTACACCTTC. This codes for CASSYGTGPGGYTF.

The CDR3 sequence: CASSLWRLAGEGEQFF. The CDR3 DNA sequence: TGCGCCAGCAGCTTGTGGAGGCTAGCGGGAGAGGGTGAGCAGTTCTTC. The chain uses TRBV5-1 and TRBJ2-1; TRBD2 agrees at 10 bases. The junction had 10 bases not matched to a gene; V was cut back by 1 base and J by 9 bases. The CDR3 runs 16 residues. Germline CDR1 SGHRS, CDR2 YFSETQ.

The chain employs TRBV5-1 and TRBJ2-5; 7 bases agree with TRBD1. This CDR3 spans 16 amino acids. CDR1 and CDR2 from the germline V gene are SGHRS and YFSETQ. V was pared by 1 base and J by 0 bases, with 6 bases of the junction left unmatched. The CDR3 region is CASSLSQGLYQETQYF. The CDR3 nucleotides are TGCGCCAGCAGCTTGTCACAGGGGCTGTACCAAGAGACCCAGTACTTC.

The chain carries TRBV27 and TRBJ2-3, with D perhaps TRBD2 (6 bases). Trimming removed 0 bases at V and 10 bases at J, with 11 bases between. The CDR3 loop spans 13 amino acids. Germline CDR1 and CDR2: MNHEY and SMNVEV (reference sequence). The CDR3, as DNA: TGTGCCAGCAGTTTATCGGGACGGAGGGCGCAGTATTTT. It translates to CASSLSGRRAQYF.

This clone is a singleton in its sample. CDR3 amino acids: CAISEGGRTTSSYEQYF. In DNA, the CDR3 is TGTGCCATCAGTGAAGGGGGCCGAACCACCAGCTCCTACGAGCAGTACTTC. The V gene is TRBV10-3, the J gene TRBJ2-7; 7 bases map to TRBD1. CDR1 and CDR2 (germline): ENHRY, SYGVKD. The CDR3 runs to 17 residues. V gave up 3 bases and J gave up 0 bases; unmatched junction bases: 11.

This clone is medium-sized by share. V and J are TRBV5-1 and TRBJ1-2, with TRBD1 matching 8 bases. J gave up 8 bases and V 4 bases, and 10 bases lay outside the gene matches. CDR3 size: 14 residues. Per the germline V gene, CDR1 is SGHRS and CDR2 is YFSETQ. Here the CDR3 DNA reads TGCGCCAGCAGCGAGGCTGGACAGGGCGAAGGCTACACCTTC. Encoded protein: CASSEAGQGEGYTF.

This chain joins TRBV28 and TRBJ2-7, with D uncertain. CDR1 and CDR2 from the germline V gene are MDHEN and SYDVKM. The CDR3 length is 12 residues. Trimming pared 7 bases from V and 2 bases from J, leaving 9 bases between. CDR3 loop: CASTGTAYEQYF. CDR3 nucleotide sequence: TGTGCCAGCACAGGCACCGCCTACGAGCAGTACTTC.

The gene calls are TRBV7-9 and TRBJ1-1, with D unclear. This CDR3 has 14 residues. Germline values: CDR1 SEHNR, CDR2 FQNEAQ (reference sequence). The V and J ends lost 1 base and 5 bases respectively, with 11 bases between them. The CDR3 DNA follows: TGTGCCAGCAGCTTAGTATTTGAGGTGACTGAAGCTTTCTTT. It encodes CASSLVFEVTEAFF.

This clone has just one count. The rearrangement joins TRBV18 to TRBJ2-1; TRBD2 matches at 11 bases. This CDR3 region has 16 residues. The V gene end was trimmed by 5 bases and the J gene end by 7 bases; junction bases not matched to a gene: 10. The germline CDR1 and CDR2 sequences are KGHSH and LQKENI. CDR3 sequence (DNA): TGTGCCAGCTCAAGGGTATTAGGGACTAGCGGAAATGAGCAGTTCTTC. This sequence encodes CASSRVLGTSGNEQFF.

The rearrangement links TRBV2 to TRBJ1-2; D perhaps matches TRBD1 (6 bases). Trimming left V 10 bases short and J 7 bases short, with 19 bases between. Germline lookup yields CDR1 SNHLY and CDR2 FYNNEI. The CDR3 loop spans 13 amino acids. This chain's CDR3 is CATARDITRGYTF. The CDR3 DNA follows: TGTGCCACCGCCCGGGACATTACCCGTGGCTACACCTTC.

The chain joins TRBV4-1 to TRBJ2-7, with 8 nucleotides matching TRBD2. This CDR3 has 15 amino acids. V lost 1 base and J lost 4; bases outside the gene matches: 6. Germline assignment: CDR1 MGHRA and CDR2 YSYEKL. CDR3 sequence: CASSQGAGGTYEQYF. The CDR3 DNA follows: TGCGCCAGCAGCCAAGGGGCGGGGGGCACGTACGAGCAGTACTTC.

V and J are TRBV21-1 and TRBJ2-1; TRBD2 is the table's D call, not checked against the DNA. TRBV21-1 is given as a pseudogene. This CDR3 has 19 amino acids. The CDR3 bases are TGTGCCAGCAGCAAAACTAGGACTAGCGGGAGGGTTTGGTGGAATGAGCAGTTCTTC. Translated: CASSKTRTSGRVWWNEQFF.

V gene TRBV6-5 combines with J gene TRBJ2-3; D is perhaps TRBD2 (5 bases). The CDR3 spans 14 residues. Germline V gene lookup returns CDR1 MNHEY and CDR2 SVGAGI. Trimming took off 7 bases at V and 3 bases at J, with 14 bases between the two ends. In DNA form, the CDR3 reads TGTGCCAGCACCACGGACGGAGGAACAGATACGCAGTATTTT. It translates to CASTTDGGTDTQYF.

The chain combines TRBV5-1 with TRBJ1-2; 7 nucleotides match TRBD1. The length of the CDR3 is 12 residues. The ends lost 2 bases at V and 6 bases at J; junction bases unmatched: 1. CDR1 and CDR2 from the germline V gene are SGHRS and YFSETQ. In nucleotides, the CDR3 is TGCGCCAGCAGCTTAGACAGGGATGGCTACACCTTC. This encodes CASSLDRDGYTF.

This sequence joins TRBV9 and TRBJ2-1; 7 positions match TRBD2. There are 17 residues in the CDR3. The germline V gene has CDR1 SGDLS and CDR2 YYNGEE. V trimming: 4 bases; J trimming: 1 base; junction bases outside the gene matches: 11. The CDR3 DNA reads TGTGCCAGCAGCACTCGACTAGCCATCCTATCCTACAATGAGCAGTTCTTC. Translation: CASSTRLAILSYNEQFF.

The J gene is TRBJ2-3, the V gene TRBV28, with D perhaps matching TRBD1 (6 bases). The CDR3 is made up of 14 amino acids. The germline V gene encodes CDR1 MDHEN and CDR2 SYDVKM. Trimming took 7 bases from V and 5 from J, leaving 16 bases between them. The CDR3 DNA reads as TGTGCCAGCACCTCGGTACAGGGAGTAGATACGCAGTATTTT. It specifies CASTSVQGVDTQYF.

As regards this clone: Germline is not matched at one junction end, which may reflect a read error. This chain uses TRBV9 with TRBJ2-2; 13 nucleotides align to TRBD2. This CDR3 has 19 residues. Germline V CDR1 and CDR2: SGDLS, YYNGEE. The CDR3: CASSISPGTSGAKTGELFF. The CDR3 DNA follows: TGTGCCAGCAGCATAAGTCCGGGGACTAGCGGGGCGAAAACCGGGGAGCTGTTTTTT.

This clone was found once. The chain combines TRBV28 with TRBJ2-5; 9 nucleotides match TRBD2. J was trimmed by 3 bases and V by 3 bases; bases with no gene match: 5. Germline CDR1 reads MDHEN; CDR2 reads SYDVKM. This CDR3 spans 15 amino acids. CDR3 nucleotides: TGTGCCAGCAGTTTCCGTAGCGGGAGTAAAGAGACCCAGTACTTC. Translating it yields CASSFRSGSKETQYF.

This sequence joins TRBV4-3 and TRBJ2-7; 7 bases fit TRBD1. There are 15 residues in the CDR3. Looked up from germline, CDR1 is LGHNA and CDR2 is YSLEER. V lost 1 base to trimming and J lost 2 bases; unmatched junction nucleotides: 5. The CDR3 sequence: CASSQVGQGAYEQYF. The DNA of the CDR3 is TGCGCCAGCAGCCAAGTAGGGCAGGGGGCCTACGAGCAGTACTTC.

The J gene is TRBJ2-5, the V gene TRBV7-7; 10 bases line up with TRBD1. The CDR3 covers 14 residues. V was clipped by 5 bases and J by 5 bases; unmatched bases: 5. Germline V gene sequence: CDR1 SSHAT, CDR2 FNYEAQ (reference sequence). For the CDR3, the DNA is TGTGCCAGCAGCAAAGGGACAGGGGCGGAGACCCAGTACTTC. Translating it yields CASSKGTGAETQYF.

The CDR3 coding sequence is TGTGCCAGCAGTAGGGCGGGATGGGACGCTGAAAAACTGTTTTTT. Translated, it gives CASSRAGWDAEKLFF. The chain carries TRBV6-5 and TRBJ1-4; perhaps TRBD1 as D (5 bases). There are 15 residues in the CDR3. Trimming stripped 5 bases from V and 7 bases from J, with 17 bases between. The germline gives CDR1 MNHEY, CDR2 SVGAGI.

The genes are TRBV19 and TRBJ1-6; a weak D match, TRBD1 (5 bases). V was clipped by 3 bases and J by 7 bases, with 16 bases between them. Per the germline V gene, CDR1 is LNHDA and CDR2 is SQIVND (reference sequence). The CDR3 runs 16 residues. CDR3 protein: CASSIRGGVANSPLHF. CDR3 DNA sequence: TGTGCCAGTAGTATCCGCGGAGGGGTCGCAAATTCACCCCTCCACTTT. The full variable domain, its missing parts supplied by reference TRBV19 and TRBJ1-6, is DGGITQSPKYLFRKEGQNVTLSCEQNLNHDAMYWYRQDPGQGLRLIYYSQIVNDFQKGDIAEGYSVSREKKESFPLTVTSAQKNPTAFYLCASSIRGGVANSPLHFGNGTRLTVT.

V gene TRBV9 combines with J gene TRBJ2-1, with TRBD1 matching 10 bases. CDR1 and CDR2 (germline): SGDLS, YYNGEE. V shed 0 bases and J 6 bases; nucleotides not matched to a gene: 0. This CDR3 is built from 14 residues. The CDR3 region has the DNA TGTGCCAGCAGCGTAGGGACAGGGGGCAATGAGCAGTTCTTC. Protein: CASSVGTGGNEQFF.